Reported below is one T cell receptor beta chain. Its cognate antigen is unknown. Germline values: CDR1 LNHDA, CDR2 SQIVND (reference sequence). The length of the CDR3 is 13 residues. Trimming took off 5 bases at V and 0 bases at J, with 2 bases between the two ends. The data derive from a study of T cells after yellow fever vaccination. UMIs and a universal primer site were added when TCR cDNA was made by 5'RACE template switching. TCRdb reprocessed the 5' RACE reads via MiXCR and lists one record per CDR3 protein. The table includes roughly 50,000 distinct CDR3 sequences, 7.4% detected once. General study points: It was a small share of clonotypes that appeared in both CD4 and CD8 compartments.

The chain is built from TRBV19 and TRBJ2-6, with D unresolved. The sample consisted of CD8+ T cells sorted from PBMCs, taken less than 16 days after the first yellow fever vaccination. The receptor comes from a man in his late teens or twenties who received the YFV17D yellow fever vaccine. As DNA, the CDR3 is TGTGCCAGTAGTCACTCTGGGGCCAACGTCCTGACTTTC. It specifies CASSHSGANVLTF.